This T cell receptor beta chain was recorded in a study of blood T cells in healthy people across ages. Study-level points and caveats: Fewer expanded clones and more diversity marked long-lived versus aged donors.

The donors, all healthy, were Caucasians living in Russia, aged roughly 6 to 100. Extraction yielded at least 6 micrograms of total RNA per sample. Sample-barcoded 5' priming and a J-beta primer mix drove a second PCR of 7 to 11 cycles. Tags on each cDNA molecule came from a template-switch adaptor with 12 random nucleotides. TCRdb re-analysed the 5' RACE reads in MiXCR, keeping a single row per CDR3 protein. This sample carries about 940,000 distinct CDR3 sequences, around 46% of them seen once, and the ten largest clones take around an eighth. Comment on this clonotype: Antigen specificity is unknown.

The germline CDR1 and CDR2 sequences are MNHEY and SVGAGI. Unmatched junction bases numbered 15, after V lost 5 bases and J lost 5 bases. This CDR3 is 17 amino acids long. This TCR was sampled from a man aged 30-40 years in good health. The V gene is TRBV6-5, the J gene TRBJ2-5; 9 bases are a match to TRBD1. The specimen sequenced was blood. The CDR3 bases are TGTGCCAGCAGTCTACAGGGGGCAGTGTATCCACGGGAGACCCAGTACTTC. This encodes CASSLQGAVYPRETQYF.